This T cell receptor (beta chain) emerged from a study of blood T cell repertoires in COVID-19. For the study at large: Samples representing acute and convalescent COVID-19 were sourced from the United States, Italy and Spain.

Participants, 18 to 89 years old, spanned 25 or so US areas. The CDR3 loop spans 12 amino acids. V was pared by 6 bases and J by 4 bases, with 10 bases between. The protocol was immunoSEQ multiplex PCR, while the TCRdb copy is restricted to in-frame clones and leaves out a portion. The data hold approximately 180,000 clones, with roughly 80% observed a single time. The V and J genes are TRBV12-3 or TRBV12-4 and TRBJ2-7; D perhaps matches TRBD2 (5 bases). The TCR comes from a woman aged 50 to 60 who had recovered from COVID-19. Sequenced input: PBMCs or T cells enriched from blood (not recorded which). This CDR3 reads CASRLDLYEQYF. DNA of the CDR3: TGTGCCAGCAGGTTGGACTTGTACGAGCAGTACTTC.